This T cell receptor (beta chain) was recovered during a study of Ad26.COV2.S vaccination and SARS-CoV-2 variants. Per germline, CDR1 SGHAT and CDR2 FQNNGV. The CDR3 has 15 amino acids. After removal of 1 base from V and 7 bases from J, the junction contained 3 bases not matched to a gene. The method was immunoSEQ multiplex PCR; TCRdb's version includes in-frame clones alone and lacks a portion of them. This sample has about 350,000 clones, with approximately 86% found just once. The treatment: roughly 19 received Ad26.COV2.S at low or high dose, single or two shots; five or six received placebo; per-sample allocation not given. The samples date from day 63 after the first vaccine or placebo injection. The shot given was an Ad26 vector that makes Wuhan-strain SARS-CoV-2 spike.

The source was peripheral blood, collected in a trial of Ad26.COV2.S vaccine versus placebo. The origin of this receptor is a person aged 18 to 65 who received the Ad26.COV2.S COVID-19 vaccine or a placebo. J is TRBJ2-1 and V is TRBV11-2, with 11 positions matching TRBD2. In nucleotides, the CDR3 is TGTGCCAGCAGCTTAGCTAGCGGGAGGTTTAATGAGCAGTTCTTC. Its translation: CASSLASGRFNEQFF.